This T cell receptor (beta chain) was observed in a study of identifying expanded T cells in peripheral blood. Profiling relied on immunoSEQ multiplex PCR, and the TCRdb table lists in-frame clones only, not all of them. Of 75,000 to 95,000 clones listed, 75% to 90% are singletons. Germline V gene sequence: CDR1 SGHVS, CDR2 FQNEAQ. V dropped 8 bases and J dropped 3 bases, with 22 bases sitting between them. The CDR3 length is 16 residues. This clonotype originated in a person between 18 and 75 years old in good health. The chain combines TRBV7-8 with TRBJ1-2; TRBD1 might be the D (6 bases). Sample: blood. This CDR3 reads CASGTGGRTIDYGYTF. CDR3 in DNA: TGTGCCAGCGGGACGGGGGGCAGAACTATAGACTATGGCTACACCTTC.